Sequencing of this T cell receptor beta chain was carried out in a study of technical replicates of blood from a handful of donors. J was trimmed by 1 base and V by 6 bases; bases with no gene match: 4. The CDR3 is 14 amino acids. Germline CDR1 reads ENHRY; CDR2 reads SYGVKD. Sequencing used immunoSEQ multiplex PCR; TCRdb keeps in-frame clones, though not all of them. The sample gives tens of thousands of clones, roughly 96% of which show up once; approximately 0.24% is in the top ten. The sequence derives from a human donor in good health. This chain uses TRBV10-3 with TRBJ2-7; 9 nucleotides agree with TRBD1. Sequencing was done on a sample of T cells isolated from PBMCs. In nucleotides, the CDR3 is TGTGCCATCAGCGGGACAGGGCCTTCCTACGAGCAGTACTTC. Translating gives CAISGTGPSYEQYF.